These 24 T cell receptor beta chains came from one sample sequenced in a study of post-analysis software for immune sequencing data. Unique-molecular-identifier-tagged TCR beta cDNA libraries were used. TCRdb re-called the PCR reads through MiXCR, storing one row per CDR3 protein. The sample comprises fewer than 600,000 distinct CDR3 sequences, approximately 46% of which are singletons, and around 10% rests with the top ten. Antigen specificity for these receptors is unknown. Points from the study as a whole: In patients, TRBV5-6, TRBV5-1 and TRBV20-1 belonged to several TRBV segments found more frequently than in controls.

The sequencing input was blood. The receptors here all came from a girl under 18 with multiple sclerosis.

CDR3 DNA sequence: TGTGCCAGCAGTAAAGGACAGGGACCCTATGGCTACACCTTC. Its translation: CASSKGQGPYGYTF. The chain joins TRBV12-3 or TRBV12-4 to TRBJ1-2, with 8 bases aligning to TRBD1. The CDR3 contains 14 residues. V lost 5 bases and J lost 4; bases outside the gene matches: 6.

The rearrangement uses TRBV5-4 and TRBJ2-1; 9 bases line up with TRBD2. Germline lookup yields CDR1 SGHNT and CDR2 YYREEE (reference sequence). CDR3 size: 16 residues. V gave up 6 bases and J gave up 10 bases; unmatched junction bases: 17. In nucleotides, the CDR3 is TGTGCCAGCACCTCCCGGGCGGGAGGGGGACTTAGGGAGCAGTTCTTC. It codes for CASTSRAGGGLREQFF. Supplemented by reference TRBV5-4 and TRBJ2-1, the full variable domain reads ETGVTQSPTHLIKTRGQQVTLRCSSQSGHNTVSWYQQALGQGPQFIFQYYREEENGRGNFPPRFSGLQFPNYSSELNVNALELDDSALYLCASTSRAGGGLREQFFGPGTRLTVL.

This clonotype was observed a single time. The V gene is TRBV7-9, the J gene TRBJ2-1, with unresolved D. V shed 5 bases and J shed 5 bases, with 16 bases lying between them. The CDR3 length is 15 residues. Germline-derived CDR1 and CDR2 are SEHNR and FQNEAQ (reference sequence). The CDR3 loop reads CASSAIGLENNEQFF. The CDR3 nucleotides are TGTGCCAGCAGCGCTATTGGGCTAGAGAACAATGAGCAGTTCTTC.

This clonotype was seen repeatedly, ten times or more. The chain links TRBV5-1 to TRBJ2-7; TRBD1 aligns across 7 bases. The CDR3 has 17 residues. From germline, CDR1 is SGHRS and CDR2 YFSETQ. J gave up 3 bases and V 0 bases, and 12 bases lay outside the gene matches. The CDR3 DNA sequence: TGCGCCAGCAGCTTGGGAAATATACTGACAGGGCGCTACGAGCAGTACTTC. Protein product: CASSLGNILTGRYEQYF.

V usage is TRBV20-1 and J usage is TRBJ2-7; 15 bases fit TRBD2. The CDR3 has 18 residues. Germline V gene data show CDR1 as DFQATT and CDR2 as SNEGSKA (reference sequence). Losses at the gene ends were 0 bases for V and 0 bases for J; bases not matched to a gene: 6. CDR3 nucleotides: TGCAGTGCTAGAGATCCGGGACTAGCGGGAGGCGCCTCCTACGAGCAGTACTTC. Protein product: CSARDPGLAGGASYEQYF.

The sample holds one count of this clonotype. The chain combines TRBV29-1 with TRBJ2-7; perhaps TRBD1 as D (5 bases). CDR1 and CDR2 (germline): SQVTM, ANQGSEA. The CDR3 length is 13 residues. V was shortened by 6 bases and J by 4 bases, with 16 bases between the two germline ends. CDR3: CSVGPLGLYEQYF. The CDR3 bases are TGCAGCGTGGGGCCCTTGGGCCTTTACGAGCAGTACTTC.

V is TRBV12-3 or TRBV12-4 and J is TRBJ1-2; 7 bases are a match to TRBD1. There are 13 residues in the CDR3. V lost 5 bases, J lost 4 bases, and 4 bases stayed unmatched. The CDR3 DNA sequence: TGTGCCAGCAGTCCGACAGGGACCTATGGCTACACCTTC. Translation: CASSPTGTYGYTF.

The chain combines TRBV25-1 with TRBJ2-5; 7 bases map to TRBD2. The J call may be wrong; the DNA end is better matched by TRBJ2-7. This CDR3 comprises 16 residues. Germline lookup yields CDR1 MGHDK and CDR2 SYGVNS. The CDR3 DNA sequence: TGTGCCAGCACCTCGTTGACGGCGGGAGTGAAGCTCGAGCAGTACTTC. It encodes CASTSLTAGVKLEQYF.

This clonotype was seen a handful of times. CDR3 protein: CSADGVIAGLLDPTKNIQYF. As DNA, the CDR3 is TGCAGTGCTGATGGGGTAATAGCGGGACTTCTAGATCCCACCAAAAACATTCAGTACTTC. The rearrangement links TRBV20-1 to TRBJ2-4, with 8 bases matching TRBD2. This CDR3 spans 20 amino acids. Unmatched junction bases numbered 23, after V lost 5 bases and J lost 2 bases. Germline loops: CDR1 DFQATT, CDR2 SNEGSKA (reference sequence).

The chain employs TRBV3-1 and TRBJ1-2; 7 bases map to TRBD1. Trimming took 4 bases from V and 4 from J; bases not matched to a gene: 6. The V gene's germline CDR1 is LGHDT and CDR2 YNNKEL (reference sequence). The CDR3 runs to 14 residues. The CDR3 here is CASSPTGQTYGYTF. CDR3 in DNA: TGTGCCAGCAGCCCAACGGGACAGACCTATGGCTACACCTTC.

CDR3 in DNA: TGTGCCAGCAGTTACGTGGGGGAAGCCAAAAACATTCAGTACTTC. Translated, it gives CASSYVGEAKNIQYF. The chain uses TRBV6-6 and TRBJ2-7, with D perhaps assigned TRBD1 or TRBD2 (5 bases each). The end of the DNA is better explained by TRBJ2-4, so the J call may be wrong. The germline V gene encodes CDR1 MNHNY and CDR2 SVGAGI (reference sequence). The CDR3 is 15 residues long.

The chain is built from TRBV6-5 and TRBJ2-1, with 8 bases aligning to TRBD1. Germline V gene sequence: CDR1 MNHEY, CDR2 SVGAGI. The junction had 5 bases not matched to a gene; V was cut back by 0 bases and J by 7 bases. The CDR3 runs 15 residues. The CDR3 sequence is CASSYSNQGANEQFF. CDR3 sequence (DNA): TGTGCCAGCAGTTACTCGAATCAGGGGGCAAATGAGCAGTTCTTC.

The chain links TRBV6-6 to TRBJ1-1; D gene ambiguous. This CDR3 contains 12 residues. V dropped 5 bases and J dropped 11 bases, with 15 bases sitting between them. Germline V CDR1 and CDR2: MNHNY, SVGAGI (reference sequence). This CDR3 reads CASSKGGPRAFF. CDR3 sequence (DNA): TGTGCCAGCAGTAAAGGTGGTCCACGGGCTTTCTTT.

This clonotype was detected only a few times. The chain joins TRBV29-1 to TRBJ2-1, with 10 nucleotides matching TRBD2. The V and J ends lost 3 bases and 3 bases, in that order; junction bases with no gene match: 17. The CDR3 is 19 amino acids. Germline V CDR1 and CDR2: SQVTM, ANQGSEA. CDR3 protein: CSVDGKGPSGTSVYNEQFF. For the CDR3, the DNA is TGCAGCGTTGATGGGAAAGGGCCCTCCGGGACTAGCGTCTACAATGAGCAGTTCTTC.

The gene calls are TRBV9 and TRBJ1-2; no clear D gene. This CDR3 is 13 amino acids long. The V gene lost 4 bases and the J gene lost 2 bases, with 9 bases spanning the gap. Germline CDR1 SGDLS, CDR2 YYNGEE. In nucleotides, the CDR3 is TGTGCCAGCAGCACCCCGGGGAACTATGGCTACACCTTC. It is translated as CASSTPGNYGYTF.

The V gene is TRBV7-6, the J gene TRBJ2-5; D is ambiguous. Per the germline V gene, CDR1 is SGHVS and CDR2 is FNYEAQ. CDR3 length equals 19 residues. V shed 1 base and J shed 1 base, with 22 bases lying between them. The CDR3 DNA sequence: TGTGCCAGCAGCTTAGTGACGATAGCAGCACAGAAGGGCCAAGAGACCCAGTACTTC. Translating gives CASSLVTIAAQKGQETQYF.

V is TRBV20-1 and J is TRBJ2-3; 9 positions match TRBD1. Per germline, CDR1 DFQATT and CDR2 SNEGSKA (reference sequence). V gave up 0 bases and J gave up 0 bases; unmatched junction bases: 4. This CDR3 contains 16 residues. The CDR3 here is CSARDPGTGSTDTQYF. CDR3 DNA: TGCAGTGCTAGAGACCCTGGGACAGGGAGCACAGATACGCAGTATTTT.

The genes are TRBV5-1 and TRBJ2-3; tentatively, D is TRBD1 or TRBD2 (5 bases each). V was clipped by 4 bases and J by 0 bases, with 15 bases between them. The germline V gene has CDR1 SGHRS and CDR2 YFSETQ. This CDR3 contains 16 residues. CDR3 residues: CASSPDPGRSTDTQYF. CDR3 coding DNA: TGCGCCAGCAGCCCAGATCCGGGACGGAGCACAGATACGCAGTATTTT.

In this sample, this clonotype turned up a few times. The rearrangement uses TRBV5-1 and TRBJ1-2, with D perhaps TRBD1 (6 bases). The germline gives CDR1 SGHRS, CDR2 YFSETQ. This CDR3 has 15 residues. V was trimmed by 0 bases and J by 2 bases, leaving 11 bases between them. The CDR3 nucleotides are TGCGCCAGCAGCTTGGATGGGCAGGGGAACTATGGCTACACCTTC. Translation gives CASSLDGQGNYGYTF.

The chain uses TRBV7-9 and TRBJ2-3; no clear D. CDR1 and CDR2 from the germline V gene are SEHNR and FQNEAQ (reference sequence). V dropped 2 bases and J dropped 0 bases, with 9 bases sitting between them. The CDR3 sequence is 15 residues long. CDR3 nucleotides: TGTGCCAGCAGCTTATTAGGCCCAAGCACAGATACGCAGTATTTT. As protein: CASSLLGPSTDTQYF.

As concerns this clonotype: A junction boundary mismatches the germline segment, possibly from a read error. The chain joins TRBV12-3 or TRBV12-4 to TRBJ2-3; no definite D call. This CDR3 has 14 residues. The CDR3 sequence is CASSRVSYTDAQYF. The CDR3 coding sequence is TGTGCCAGCAGCCGTGTCTCGTACACAGATGCGCAGTATTTT.

This clonotype was observed a handful of times. The chain couples TRBV7-8 to TRBJ1-6; 9 bases agree with TRBD1. Germline V gives CDR1 SGHVS, CDR2 FQNEAQ. The CDR3 spans 16 residues. The J segment lost 6 bases and the V segment lost 5 bases, leaving 8 bases of the junction unmatched. The CDR3 spells CASSANRGQRNSPLHF. CDR3 sequence (DNA): TGTGCCAGCAGCGCAAACAGGGGGCAACGTAATTCACCCCTCCACTTT.

The rearrangement links TRBV12-3 or TRBV12-4 to TRBJ1-1; no clear D gene. V was clipped by 3 bases and J by 6 bases, with 5 bases between them. The CDR3 consists of 11 residues. The CDR3 bases are TGTGCCAGCAGTTTTGGGTCTGAAGCTTTCTTT. Protein: CASSFGSEAFF.

The DNA of the CDR3 is TGTGCCAGCAGTTCAGACAGGGGGGCGGCTGAAGCTTTCTTT. Its protein product is CASSSDRGAAEAFF. The chain joins TRBV7-3 to TRBJ1-1; 9 bases map to TRBD1. V shed 6 bases, J shed 6 bases, and the junction held 8 bases outside the gene matches. In germline, CDR1 is SGHTA, CDR2 FQGTGA. The CDR3 has 14 residues.